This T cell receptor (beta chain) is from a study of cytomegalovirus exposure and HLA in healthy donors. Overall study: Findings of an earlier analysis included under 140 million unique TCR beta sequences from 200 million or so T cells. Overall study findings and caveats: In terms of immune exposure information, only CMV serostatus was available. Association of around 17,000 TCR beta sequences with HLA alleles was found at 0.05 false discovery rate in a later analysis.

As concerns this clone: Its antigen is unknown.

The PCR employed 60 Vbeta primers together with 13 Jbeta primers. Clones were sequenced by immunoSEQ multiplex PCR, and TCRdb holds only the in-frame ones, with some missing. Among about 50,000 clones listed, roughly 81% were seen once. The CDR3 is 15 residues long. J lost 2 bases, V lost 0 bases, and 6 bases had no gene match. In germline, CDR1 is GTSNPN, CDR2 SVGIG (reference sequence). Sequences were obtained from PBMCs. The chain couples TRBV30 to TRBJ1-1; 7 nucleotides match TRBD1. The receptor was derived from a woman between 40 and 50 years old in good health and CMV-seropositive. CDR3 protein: CAWSVTGVRNTEAFF. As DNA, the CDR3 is TGTGCCTGGAGTGTCACAGGGGTTAGAAACACTGAAGCTTTCTTT.